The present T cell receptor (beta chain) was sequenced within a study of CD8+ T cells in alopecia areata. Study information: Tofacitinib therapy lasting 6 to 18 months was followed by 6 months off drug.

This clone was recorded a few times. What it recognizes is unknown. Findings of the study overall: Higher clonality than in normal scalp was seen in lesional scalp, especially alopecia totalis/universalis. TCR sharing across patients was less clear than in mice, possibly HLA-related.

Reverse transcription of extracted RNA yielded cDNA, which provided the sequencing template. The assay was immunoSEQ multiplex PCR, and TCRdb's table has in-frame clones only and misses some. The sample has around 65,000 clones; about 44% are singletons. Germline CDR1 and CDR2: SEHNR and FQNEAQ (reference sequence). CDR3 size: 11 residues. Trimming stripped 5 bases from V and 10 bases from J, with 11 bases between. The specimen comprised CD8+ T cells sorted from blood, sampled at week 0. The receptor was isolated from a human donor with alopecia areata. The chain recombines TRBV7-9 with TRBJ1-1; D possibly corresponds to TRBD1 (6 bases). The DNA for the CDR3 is TGTGCCAGCAGCACAGGGTTAGGAGCTTTCTTT. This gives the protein CASSTGLGAFF.